This T cell receptor beta chain derives from a study of OX40 agonist ivuxolimab in advanced cancers. Concerning the study at large: The costimulatory receptor OX40 (CD134) was targeted by ivuxolimab, a fully human IgG2 agonistic monoclonal antibody. Intravenous ivuxolimab was administered to patients every 2 weeks at six dose levels: 0.01, 0.1, 0.3, 1.5, 3 and 10 mg/kg. Of the approximately 54 dose-escalation patients, hepatocellular carcinoma was present in around 20, melanoma in approximately 15, renal cell carcinoma in 9 and head and neck cancer in 9. A male proportion of around 80% and a mean age of roughly 55 years, ranging from roughly 23 to 85, were recorded for the dose-escalation cohort. Patients were allowed to have had prior anti-PD-1, anti-PD-L1 or anti-CTLA-4 therapy, and approximately 41% of the dose-escalation patients had previously received checkpoint inhibitors. Three dose-escalation patients achieved partial responses, one with hepatocellular carcinoma and two with cutaneous melanoma. The purpose of peripheral TCRbeta sequencing was to test whether ivuxolimab changed TCR sequence diversity and led to clonal T-cell expansion. The paper describes the monotherapy dose-escalation part (N ≈ 52 patients) of the phase I trial of ivuxolimab. What the research found in general, with its limitations: At doses of 0.1 to 3.0 mg/kg, clonal expansion of both CD4+ and CD8+ T cells in blood was seen between baseline and week 6. Which antigens the clonally expanded peripheral T cells were specific for was not determined. Low levels of normalized T-cell clonal expansion were also shown by some nonresponding patients. On average, CD8+ T cells showed more expanded clones than CD4+ T cells after ivuxolimab. In partial responders in the 0.1-3.0 mg/kg groups, normalized peripheral clonal expansion was found to be among the lowest, especially among CD8+ T cells.

Concerning this clone itself: Its binding antigen is unknown. Within one base of it there is no much larger clone, and no base qualities were kept.

The trial excluded patients who had a history of autoimmune disease or who were on systemic immunosuppression. Peripheral blood for TCR sequencing was drawn from every dose cohort at baseline, at cycle 4 day 1 and at cycle 7 day 1. Samples came from an open-label, multicenter, first-in-human phase I dose-escalation trial of ivuxolimab. Adults with locally advanced or metastatic melanoma, renal cell, hepatocellular, or head and neck squamous cell carcinoma were enrolled in the trial. Before TCR sequencing, CD4+ and CD8+ T cells were separately sorted from peripheral blood. To sequence the TCRbeta CDR3 region, genomic DNA was isolated from the sorted cells. The immunoSEQ Assay was used for sequencing of TCRbeta CDR3 regions. This is the immuneACCESS table as TCRdb keeps it, with only in-frame sequences that have V and J called. A part of the clones is gone; compared with another copy, unresolved V genes explain less than half, and the rest is unexplained. The sample includes about 19,000 clones, with roughly 80% observed a single time. The ten largest clones represent 20% to 30% of the sample.

CDR3 length: 13 amino acids, cysteine to phenylalanine. Of the read, only the CDR3 DNA is kept; its 39 bases are in frame from base 1. The germline V gene specifies SGDLS as CDR1 and YYNGEE as CDR2. V is cut back by 2 bases and J by 9 bases, with 4 bases in the junction unmatched. The chain uses TRBV9 and TRBJ2-1, with 8 bases in between that match TRBD2. The TCR originated in an adult with an advanced solid tumor such as melanoma, head and neck, liver or kidney cancer. Sample: CD4+ or CD8+ T cells sorted from blood, taken in a trial of the OX40 agonist ivuxolimab. The nucleotide sequence is given as TGTGCCAGCAGCGTTGGCGGGGGGACTGAGCAGTTCTTC. Protein translation: CASSVGGGTEQFF. Supplemented by the reference TRBV9 and TRBJ2-1 proteins around the CDR3, the complete variable domain is DSGVTQTPKHLITATGQRVTLRCSPRSGDLSVYWYQQSLDQGLQFLIQYYNGEERAKGNILERFSAQQFPDLHSELNLSSLELGDSALYFCASSVGGGTEQFFGPGTRLTVL.